The 18 T cell receptor beta chains reported below all come from one sample, sequenced in a study of T cells after posttransplantation cyclophosphamide. TCRdb's table, derived via immunoSEQ multiplex PCR, lists solely in-frame clones and lacks some. Observed are around 13,000 clones, no singletons, with the top ten taking roughly 27%. Cyclophosphamide on days +3 and +4 followed busulfan-fludarabine conditioning and a marrow graft. The sequencing here drew on PBMCs, taken after allogeneic stem cell transplant with posttransplant cyclophosphamide. These TCRs come from a female patient aged 35 to 55 who received an allogeneic stem cell transplant from an unrelated donor, was CMV-positive, and had acute GVHD only. A subset of T cells may come from the graft donor.

This clone appeared many times. This rearrangement joins TRBV4-2 to TRBJ2-1, with D perhaps TRBD1 (6 bases). This CDR3 is built from 14 residues. Trimming took 0 bases from V and 4 from J, leaving 7 bases between them. Germline CDR1 is LGHNA and CDR2 is YNFKEQ. In DNA, the CDR3 is TGTGCCAGCAGCCAAGATGGACAGTACAATGAGCAGTTCTTC. It specifies CASSQDGQYNEQFF.

This clone has a count of ten or more. V is TRBV30 and J is TRBJ2-2; tentative D call: TRBD2 (5 bases). The germline V and J ends were trimmed by 2 bases and 7 bases, with 11 bases remaining between them. This CDR3 spans 13 amino acids. Germline V lookup: CDR1 GTSNPN, CDR2 SVGIG (reference sequence). The CDR3 coding sequence is TGTGCCTGGAGTTTCTGGGGAGTCGGGGAGCTGTTTTTT. Its translation: CAWSFWGVGELFF.

This clone was seen at least ten times. The rearrangement uses TRBV6-5 and TRBJ1-5; D possibly corresponds to TRBD1 (5 bases). The CDR3 runs 16 residues. CDR1 and CDR2 from the germline V gene are MNHEY and SVGAGI. Trimming stripped 0 bases from V and 5 bases from J, with 14 bases between. CDR3 nucleotide sequence: TGTGCCAGCAGTTACTCGGGGGGGGGTAATCATCAGCCCCAGCATTTT. Amino acids: CASSYSGGGNHQPQHF.

Only a few counts were recorded for this clone. This chain connects TRBV11-2 to TRBJ2-2; 7 nucleotides agree with TRBD1. The CDR3 sequence is 15 residues long. Looked up from germline, CDR1 is SGHAT and CDR2 is FQNNGV. J was trimmed by 1 base and V by 6 bases; bases with no gene match: 5. This CDR3 reads CASSWDRRNTGELFF. CDR3 nucleotide sequence: TGTGCCAGCAGTTGGGACAGAAGGAACACCGGGGAGCTGTTTTTT.

This clone was seen a handful of times. J is TRBJ1-6 and V is TRBV9; D may be TRBD1 (5 bases). There are 15 residues in the CDR3. The germline CDR1 and CDR2 sequences are SGDLS and YYNGEE. The V end lost 0 bases, the J end lost 1 base, and 5 bases lay between the germline ends. The CDR3 protein is CASSVGQSYNSPLHF. The CDR3 region has the DNA TGTGCCAGCAGCGTAGGACAGTCCTATAATTCACCCCTCCACTTT.

This clone has more than one count but fewer than ten. The V and J genes are TRBV11-2 and TRBJ1-5, with a tentative D call TRBD1 (5 bases). Germline values: CDR1 SGHAT, CDR2 FQNNGV. Trimming shortened V by 0 bases and J by 1 base, and 7 bases separated the two germline ends. The CDR3 runs 15 residues. This CDR3 reads CASSLESGSNQPQHF. Here the CDR3 DNA reads TGTGCCAGCAGCTTAGAATCAGGGAGCAATCAGCCCCAGCATTTT.

This clone occurred a few times. This chain uses TRBV6-5 with TRBJ2-7; D uncertain. The CDR3 spans 12 residues. CDR1 MNHEY and CDR2 SVGAGI come from the germline V gene. V gave up 0 bases and J gave up 3 bases, with 3 bases separating them. The CDR3, as DNA: TGTGCCAGCAGTTACTCCAGCTACGAGCAGTACTTC. This gives the protein CASSYSSYEQYF.

The genes are TRBV2 and TRBJ2-5, with 9 bases matching TRBD2. CDR1 is SNHLY and CDR2 is FYNNEI in the germline V gene. The CDR3 length is 14 residues. Trimming cost V 8 bases and J 6 bases; bases outside gene matches: 10. CDR3 DNA sequence: TGTGCCAGCCTCTTTGGCGGGGGGGAACAGACCCAGTACTTC. This sequence encodes CASLFGGGEQTQYF.

This clone was seen ten or more times. The chain carries TRBV27 and TRBJ2-6; D call uncertain. Germline V CDR1 and CDR2: MNHEY, SMNVEV (reference sequence). The CDR3 runs to 14 residues. V lost 6 bases to trimming and J lost 0 bases, with 6 bases between them. This chain's CDR3 is CASSFSSGANVLTF. Here the CDR3 DNA reads TGTGCCAGCAGCTTTAGCTCTGGGGCCAACGTCCTGACTTTC.

This clone was detected ten times or more. The V gene is TRBV30, the J gene TRBJ2-7, with TRBD1 matching 10 bases. In germline, CDR1 is GTSNPN, CDR2 SVGIG (reference sequence). With 5 bases clipped from V and 12 bases from J, the junction kept 10 bases outside the gene matches. This CDR3 has 12 residues. This CDR3 is CAWWIPGQGSYF. The CDR3 DNA sequence: TGTGCCTGGTGGATACCGGGACAGGGGTCGTACTTC. The complete variable domain, with remaining parts taken from reference TRBV30 and TRBJ2-7, reads SQTIHQWPATLVQPVGSPLSLECTVEGTSNPNLYWYRQAAGRGLQLLFYSVGIGQISSEVPQNLSASRPQDRQFILSSKKLLLSDSGFYLCAWWIPGQGSYFGPGTRLTVT.

This clone appeared many times. The rearrangement links TRBV27 to TRBJ1-6; the D is unclear. Germline V CDR1 and CDR2: MNHEY, SMNVEV (reference sequence). CDR3 size: 14 residues. V was shortened by 2 bases and J by 7 bases, with 9 bases between the two germline ends. As DNA, the CDR3 is TGTGCCAGCAGTTTAGAGGTACCCAATTCACCCCTCCACTTT. This gives the protein CASSLEVPNSPLHF.

Many counts were recorded for this clone. J is TRBJ1-1 and V is TRBV9; the match to TRBD1 covers 9 bases. V was clipped by 5 bases and J by 7 bases; unmatched bases: 9. Germline CDR1 reads SGDLS; CDR2 reads YYNGEE. CDR3 length: 14 amino acids. CDR3 in DNA: TGTGCCAGCAGTGATGACAGGGGGAGGGGTGAAGCTTTCTTT. This encodes CASSDDRGRGEAFF.

This clone has only a few counts. The chain joins TRBV27 to TRBJ2-3; the D is unclear. This CDR3 region has 15 residues. Trimming removed 2 bases from V and 0 bases from J, with 9 bases in between. Germline CDR1 is MNHEY and CDR2 is SMNVEV (reference sequence). As DNA, the CDR3 is TGTGCCAGCAGTTTAATAGAGAGGAGCACAGATACGCAGTATTTT. Translated: CASSLIERSTDTQYF.

The chain couples TRBV9 to TRBJ2-7, with 9 bases lining up with TRBD2. Germline assignment: CDR1 SGDLS and CDR2 YYNGEE. V dropped 2 bases and J dropped 1; count of bases not matched to a gene: 4. The CDR3 totals 15 residues. CDR3 bases: TGTGCCAGCAGCGTTTCTAGCGGGGCGTCCTACGAGCAGTACTTC. Translated: CASSVSSGASYEQYF.

This clone was observed many times. The chain uses TRBV27 and TRBJ2-3; 10 bases agree with TRBD2. V gave up 1 base and J gave up 0 bases; unmatched junction bases: 7. The CDR3 sequence is 18 residues long. Germline V gene lookup returns CDR1 MNHEY and CDR2 SMNVEV (reference sequence). The DNA of the CDR3 is TGTGCCAGCAGTTTATTGAAGGGGGGACTAGCGAGCACAGATACGCAGTATTTT. Residues: CASSLLKGGLASTDTQYF.

This clone has a count of ten or more. CDR3 sequence (DNA): TGTGCCAGCAGTTACGCGGGGGGGAGGCGTATGGAAAAACTGTTTTTT. Translating it yields CASSYAGGRRMEKLFF. V usage is TRBV6-4 and J usage is TRBJ1-4; D may be TRBD1 (5 bases). Per germline, CDR1 MRHNA and CDR2 SNTAGT. With 5 bases removed from V and 8 bases from J, the gap between germline ends came to 21 bases. This CDR3 contains 16 residues.

The rearrangement links TRBV28 to TRBJ2-2; 7 nucleotides align to TRBD2. Germline V CDR1 and CDR2: MDHEN, SYDVKM. The CDR3 runs 13 residues. The CDR3 reads CVASGLNTGELFF. CDR3 in DNA: TGTGTGGCTAGCGGCTTGAACACCGGGGAGCTGTTTTTT.

The sample holds a few counts of this clone. The chain has TRBV11-2 and TRBJ2-7; no definite D call. The germline gives CDR1 SGHAT, CDR2 FQNNGV. V was trimmed by 3 bases and J by 0 bases, leaving 9 bases between them. The CDR3 loop spans 14 amino acids. This CDR3 is CASSFGPNSYEQYF. The CDR3 region has the DNA TGTGCCAGCAGCTTTGGGCCAAACTCCTACGAGCAGTACTTC.